This T cell receptor beta chain was identified during a study of T cells after posttransplantation cyclophosphamide. Whole-study findings and limits: Tissue-infiltrating T cells from skin or gut overlapped little with blood T cells. TRB clonality was highly associated with recipient CMV seropositivity and reactivation.

As regards this clone: Its antigen is undetermined.

The CDR3 is made up of 16 amino acids. Per germline, CDR1 LNHDA and CDR2 SQIVND (reference sequence). V shed 4 bases, J shed 2 bases, and the junction held 5 bases outside the gene matches. The naive gate required viable CD3+CD4+ or CD3+CD8+ cells with CCR7+CD45RA+CD45RO-CD95-CD27+CD28+ phenotype. Assay used: immunoSEQ multiplex PCR; TCRdb lists only in-frame clones, some missing. The table shows roughly 30,000 clones, with more than 85% occurring only once. The chain has TRBV19 and TRBJ2-3, with 11 bases matching TRBD2. This clonotype originated in a man aged 25 to 45 in good health and a related stem cell transplant donor. Source material: naive CD4+ T cells sorted from blood. Here the CDR3 reads CASSTLAGGATDTQYF. CDR3 nucleotide sequence: TGTGCCAGTAGTACTCTAGCGGGGGGAGCCACAGATACGCAGTATTTT.